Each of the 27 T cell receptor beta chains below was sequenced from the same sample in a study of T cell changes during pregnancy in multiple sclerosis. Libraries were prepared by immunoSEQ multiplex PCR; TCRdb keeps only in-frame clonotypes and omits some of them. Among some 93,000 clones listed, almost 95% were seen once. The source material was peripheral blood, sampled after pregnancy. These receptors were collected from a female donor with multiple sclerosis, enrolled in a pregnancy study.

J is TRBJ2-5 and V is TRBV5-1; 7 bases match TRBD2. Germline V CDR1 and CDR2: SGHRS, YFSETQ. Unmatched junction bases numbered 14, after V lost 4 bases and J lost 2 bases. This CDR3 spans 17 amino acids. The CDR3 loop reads CASSDHRARGGQETQYF. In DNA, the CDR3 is TGCGCCAGCAGCGACCACCGGGCGCGCGGGGGACAAGAGACCCAGTACTTC.

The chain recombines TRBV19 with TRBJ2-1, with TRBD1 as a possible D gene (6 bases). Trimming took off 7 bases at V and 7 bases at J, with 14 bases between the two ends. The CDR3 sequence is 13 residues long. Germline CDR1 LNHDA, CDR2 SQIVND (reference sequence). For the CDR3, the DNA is TGTGCCAGTACGACAGGAGATGTGAATGAGCAGTTCTTC. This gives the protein CASTTGDVNEQFF.

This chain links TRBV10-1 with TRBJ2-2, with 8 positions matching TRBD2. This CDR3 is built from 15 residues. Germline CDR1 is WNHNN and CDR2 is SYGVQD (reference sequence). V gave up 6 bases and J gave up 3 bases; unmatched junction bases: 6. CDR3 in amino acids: CASRAAGEDTGELFF. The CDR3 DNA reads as TGCGCCAGCAGAGCAGCGGGAGAGGACACCGGGGAGCTGTTTTTT.

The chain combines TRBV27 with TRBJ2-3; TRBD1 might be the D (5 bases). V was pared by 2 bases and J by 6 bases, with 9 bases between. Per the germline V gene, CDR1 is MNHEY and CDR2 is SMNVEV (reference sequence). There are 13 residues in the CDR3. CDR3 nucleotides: TGTGCCAGCAGTTTAAGGGGCCCTGATACGCAGTATTTT. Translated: CASSLRGPDTQYF.

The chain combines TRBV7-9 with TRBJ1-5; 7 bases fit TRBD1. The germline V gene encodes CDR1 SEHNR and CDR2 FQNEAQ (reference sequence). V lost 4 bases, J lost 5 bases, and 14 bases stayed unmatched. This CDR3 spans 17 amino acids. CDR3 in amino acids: CASSYDGQVGPYQPQHF. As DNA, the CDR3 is TGTGCCAGCAGCTACGACGGACAGGTGGGCCCCTATCAGCCCCAGCATTTT. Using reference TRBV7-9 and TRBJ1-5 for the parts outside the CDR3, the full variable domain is DTGVSQNPRHKITKRGQNVTFRCDPISEHNRLYWYRQTLGQGPEFLTYFQNEAQLEKSRLLSDRFSAERPKGSFSTLEIQRTEQGDSAMYLCASSYDGQVGPYQPQHFGDGTRLSIL.

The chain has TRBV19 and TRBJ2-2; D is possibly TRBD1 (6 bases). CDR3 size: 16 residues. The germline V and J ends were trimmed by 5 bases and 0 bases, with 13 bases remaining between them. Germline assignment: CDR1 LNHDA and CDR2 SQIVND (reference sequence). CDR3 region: CASSLAGATNTGELFF. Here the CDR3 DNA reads TGTGCCAGTAGTCTGGCAGGGGCCACGAACACCGGGGAGCTGTTTTTT.

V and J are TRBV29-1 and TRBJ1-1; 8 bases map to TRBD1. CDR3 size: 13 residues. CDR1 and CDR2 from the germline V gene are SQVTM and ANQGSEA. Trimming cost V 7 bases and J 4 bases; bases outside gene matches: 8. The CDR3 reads CSASDRVSTEAFF. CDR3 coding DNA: TGCAGCGCGTCGGACAGGGTTAGCACTGAAGCTTTCTTT.

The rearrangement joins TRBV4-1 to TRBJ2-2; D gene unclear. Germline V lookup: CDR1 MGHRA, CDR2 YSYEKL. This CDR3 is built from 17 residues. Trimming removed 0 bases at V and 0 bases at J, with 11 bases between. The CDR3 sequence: CASSQDVTRTNTGELFF. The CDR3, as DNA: TGCGCCAGCAGCCAAGATGTTACGCGTACGAACACCGGGGAGCTGTTTTTT.

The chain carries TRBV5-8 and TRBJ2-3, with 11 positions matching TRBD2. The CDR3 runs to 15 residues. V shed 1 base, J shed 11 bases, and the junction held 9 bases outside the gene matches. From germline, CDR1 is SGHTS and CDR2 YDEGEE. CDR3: CASSLSSGGPWGQYF. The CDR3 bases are TGTGCCAGCAGCTTGTCTAGCGGGGGGCCCTGGGGGCAGTATTTT.

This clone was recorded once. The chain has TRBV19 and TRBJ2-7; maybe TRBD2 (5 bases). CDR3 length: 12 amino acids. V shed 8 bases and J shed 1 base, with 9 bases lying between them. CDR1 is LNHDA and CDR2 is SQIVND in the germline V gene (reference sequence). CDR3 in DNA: TGTGCCAGTCAATCGGGGTCCTACGAGCAGTACTTC. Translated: CASQSGSYEQYF.

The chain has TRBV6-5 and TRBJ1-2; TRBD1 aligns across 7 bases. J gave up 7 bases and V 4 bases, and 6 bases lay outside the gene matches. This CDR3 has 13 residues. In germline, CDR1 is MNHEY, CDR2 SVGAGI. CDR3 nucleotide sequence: TGTGCCAGCAGTTTCCCGACAGGGCTTGGCTACACCTTC. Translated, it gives CASSFPTGLGYTF.

The CDR3 sequence: CASSVRLAGIDYEQYF. The CDR3 DNA reads as TGTGCCAGCAGTGTCCGACTAGCGGGGATCGACTACGAGCAGTACTTC. V gene TRBV2 combines with J gene TRBJ2-7, with 11 bases aligning to TRBD2. Germline V CDR1 and CDR2: SNHLY, FYNNEI. This CDR3 has 16 amino acids. V was clipped by 4 bases and J by 3 bases; unmatched bases: 8.

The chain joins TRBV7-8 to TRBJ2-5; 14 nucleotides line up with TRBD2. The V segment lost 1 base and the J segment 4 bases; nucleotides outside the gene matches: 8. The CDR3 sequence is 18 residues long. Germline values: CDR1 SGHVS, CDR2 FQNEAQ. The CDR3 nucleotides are TGTGCCAGCAGCTTAGTAGGGGGACTAGCGGGGGTAGGAGAGACCCAGTACTTC. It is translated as CASSLVGGLAGVGETQYF.

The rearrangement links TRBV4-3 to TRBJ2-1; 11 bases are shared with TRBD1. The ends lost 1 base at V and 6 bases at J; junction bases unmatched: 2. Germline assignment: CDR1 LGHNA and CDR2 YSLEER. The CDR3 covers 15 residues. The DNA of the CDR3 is TGCGCCAGCAGCCAAGTTGGGACAGGGGGCAATGAGCAGTTCTTC. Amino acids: CASSQVGTGGNEQFF.

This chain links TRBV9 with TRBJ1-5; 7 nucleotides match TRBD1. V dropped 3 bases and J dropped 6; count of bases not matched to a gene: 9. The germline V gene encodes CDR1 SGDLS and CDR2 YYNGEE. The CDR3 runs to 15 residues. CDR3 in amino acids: CASSASGGVSQPQHF. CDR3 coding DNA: TGTGCCAGCAGCGCGTCAGGGGGAGTAAGTCAGCCCCAGCATTTT.

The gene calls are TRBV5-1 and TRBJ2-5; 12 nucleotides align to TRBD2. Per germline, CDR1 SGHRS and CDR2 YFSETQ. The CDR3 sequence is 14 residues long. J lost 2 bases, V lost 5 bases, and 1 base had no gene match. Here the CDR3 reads CASRLAGGQETQYF. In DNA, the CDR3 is TGCGCCAGCAGGCTAGCGGGAGGGCAAGAGACCCAGTACTTC.

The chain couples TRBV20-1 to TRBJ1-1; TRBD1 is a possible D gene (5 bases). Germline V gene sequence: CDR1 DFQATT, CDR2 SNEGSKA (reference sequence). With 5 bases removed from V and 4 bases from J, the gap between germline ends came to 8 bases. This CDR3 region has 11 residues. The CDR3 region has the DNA TGCAGTGCTCACGGGGGCACTGAAGCTTTCTTT. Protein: CSAHGGTEAFF.

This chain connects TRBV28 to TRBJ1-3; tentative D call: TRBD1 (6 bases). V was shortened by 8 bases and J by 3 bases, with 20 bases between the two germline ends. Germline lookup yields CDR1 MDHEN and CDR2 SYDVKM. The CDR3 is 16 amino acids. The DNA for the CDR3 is TGTGCCAGCCAGAAGGGGGTCAGAAGATTTGGAAACACCATATATTTT. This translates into CASQKGVRRFGNTIYF.

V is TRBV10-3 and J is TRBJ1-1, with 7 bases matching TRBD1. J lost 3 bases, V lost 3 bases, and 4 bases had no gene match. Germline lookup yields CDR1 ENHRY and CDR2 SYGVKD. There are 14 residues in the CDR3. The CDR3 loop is CAISDSGGHTEAFF. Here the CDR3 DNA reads TGTGCCATCAGTGATTCAGGGGGGCACACTGAAGCTTTCTTT.

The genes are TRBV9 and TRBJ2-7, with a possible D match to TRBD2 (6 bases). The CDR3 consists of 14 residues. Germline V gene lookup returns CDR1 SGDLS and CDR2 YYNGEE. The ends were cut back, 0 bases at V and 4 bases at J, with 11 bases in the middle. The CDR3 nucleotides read TGTGCCAGCAGCGTAGGACTAGGCGATTACGAGCAGTACTTC. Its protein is CASSVGLGDYEQYF.

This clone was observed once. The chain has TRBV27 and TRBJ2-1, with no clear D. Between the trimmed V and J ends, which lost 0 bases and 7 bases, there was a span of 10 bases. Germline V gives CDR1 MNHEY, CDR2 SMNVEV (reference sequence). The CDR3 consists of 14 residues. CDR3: CASSLSITSNEQFF. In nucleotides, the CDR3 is TGTGCCAGCAGTTTATCGATAACTTCGAATGAGCAGTTCTTC.

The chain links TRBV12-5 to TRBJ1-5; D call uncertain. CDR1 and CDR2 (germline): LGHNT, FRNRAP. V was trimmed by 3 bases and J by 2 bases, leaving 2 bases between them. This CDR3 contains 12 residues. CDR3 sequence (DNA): TGTGCTAGTGGTTTCGGCAATCAGCCCCAGCATTTT. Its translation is CASGFGNQPQHF.

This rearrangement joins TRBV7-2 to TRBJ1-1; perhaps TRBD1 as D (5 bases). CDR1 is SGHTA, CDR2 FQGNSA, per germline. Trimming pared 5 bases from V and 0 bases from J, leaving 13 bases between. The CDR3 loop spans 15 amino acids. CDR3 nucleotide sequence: TGTGCCAGCAGCCGTCAAACAGGCATGAACACTGAAGCTTTCTTT. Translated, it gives CASSRQTGMNTEAFF.

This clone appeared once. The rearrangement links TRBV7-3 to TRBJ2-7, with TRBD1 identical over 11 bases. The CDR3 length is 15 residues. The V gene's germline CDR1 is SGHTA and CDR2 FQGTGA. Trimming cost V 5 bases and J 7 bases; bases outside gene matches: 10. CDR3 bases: TGTGCCAGCAGCCTCACCGGACAGGGGGCAAGGGAGCAGTACTTC. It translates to CASSLTGQGAREQYF.

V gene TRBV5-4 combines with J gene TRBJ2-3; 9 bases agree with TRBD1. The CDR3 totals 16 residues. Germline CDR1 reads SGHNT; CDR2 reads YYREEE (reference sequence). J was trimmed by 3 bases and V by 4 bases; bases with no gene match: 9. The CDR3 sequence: CASSHPGQGGTDTQYF. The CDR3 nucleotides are TGTGCCAGCAGCCACCCGGGACAGGGTGGAACAGATACGCAGTATTTT. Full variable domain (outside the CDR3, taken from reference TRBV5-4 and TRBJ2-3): ETGVTQSPTHLIKTRGQQVTLRCSSQSGHNTVSWYQQALGQGPQFIFQYYREEENGRGNFPPRFSGLQFPNYSSELNVNALELDDSALYLCASSHPGQGGTDTQYFGPGTRLTVL.

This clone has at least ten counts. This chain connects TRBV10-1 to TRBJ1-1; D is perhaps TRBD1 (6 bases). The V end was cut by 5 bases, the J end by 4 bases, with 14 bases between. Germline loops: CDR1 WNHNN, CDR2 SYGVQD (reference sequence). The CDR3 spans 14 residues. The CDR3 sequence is CASSLDLGGTEAFF. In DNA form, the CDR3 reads TGCGCCAGCAGTTTGGACTTAGGGGGCACTGAAGCTTTCTTT.

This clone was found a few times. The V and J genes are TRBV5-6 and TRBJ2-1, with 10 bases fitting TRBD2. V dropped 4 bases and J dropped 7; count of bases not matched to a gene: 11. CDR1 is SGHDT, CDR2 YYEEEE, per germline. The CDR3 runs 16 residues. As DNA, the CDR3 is TGTGCCAGCAGCCAGCTGGGGACTAGCGCCCTAAATGAGCAGTTCTTC. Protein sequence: CASSQLGTSALNEQFF.